What follows are 23 T cell receptor beta chains derived from one specimen sequenced in a study of T cell responses to AZD1222 COVID-19 vaccine. Generated by immunoSEQ multiplex PCR, the TCRdb table keeps only in-frame clones and is missing some. The top ten clones hold 2.5% to 3.5% of a sample with about 120,000 clones, about 92% of them seen once. This material consisted of peripheral blood, taken on day 0 of AZD1222 vaccination. The receptors here all came from an adult in good health.

The chain links TRBV5-6 to TRBJ2-1, with D perhaps TRBD2 (6 bases). The CDR3 has 14 residues. CDR1 and CDR2 from the germline V gene are SGHDT and YYEEEE. V dropped 4 bases and J dropped 3 bases, with 11 bases sitting between them. CDR3: CASSPGTLYNEQFF. The CDR3 DNA reads TGTGCCAGCAGCCCCGGGACTCTCTACAATGAGCAGTTCTTC.

CDR3 coding DNA: TGCGCCAGCAGCCGTAACAATGAGCAGTTCTTC. Translation gives CASSRNNEQFF. This chain connects TRBV4-1 to TRBJ2-1, with D uncertain. From germline, CDR1 is MGHRA and CDR2 YSYEKL. CDR3 length: 11 amino acids. V dropped 4 bases and J dropped 5 bases, with 3 bases sitting between them.

The chain combines TRBV5-1 with TRBJ2-3, with D perhaps TRBD2 (5 bases). Per the germline V gene, CDR1 is SGHRS and CDR2 is YFSETQ. V was shortened by 0 bases and J by 4 bases, with 9 bases between the two germline ends. The CDR3 totals 14 residues. The CDR3 region is CASSLGAGADTQYF. CDR3 sequence (DNA): TGCGCCAGCAGCTTGGGGGCGGGTGCAGATACGCAGTATTTT.

The V call is TRBV19, the J call TRBJ2-1, with D unclear. Trimming removed 1 base from V and 0 bases from J, with 10 bases in between. The CDR3 sequence is 16 residues long. Germline assignment: CDR1 LNHDA and CDR2 SQIVND (reference sequence). The CDR3 here is CASSIVRPDSYNEQFF. CDR3 DNA sequence: TGTGCCAGTAGTATAGTCAGACCGGACTCCTACAATGAGCAGTTCTTC.

The CDR3 is CASSYIPGGYTF. For the CDR3, the DNA is TGTGCCAGCAGTTATATACCGGGAGGCTACACCTTC. The chain recombines TRBV28 with TRBJ1-2; no reliable D call. The germline V gene has CDR1 MDHEN and CDR2 SYDVKM. Trimming cost V 4 bases and J 8 bases, with 11 bases left between them. This CDR3 is built from 12 residues.

V gene TRBV4-2 combines with J gene TRBJ2-7, with D maybe TRBD2 (6 bases). V was pared by 0 bases and J by 4 bases, with 13 bases between. This CDR3 is 15 amino acids long. Per the germline V gene, CDR1 is LGHNA and CDR2 is YNFKEQ. In DNA, the CDR3 is TGTGCCAGCAGCCAAGACGCGGGACGGCCTTACGAGCAGTACTTC. Protein: CASSQDAGRPYEQYF.

In this sample, this clone turned up once. The V gene is TRBV5-5, the J gene TRBJ2-7; 7 bases agree with TRBD2. Germline V lookup: CDR1 SGHKS, CDR2 YYEKEE (reference sequence). The CDR3 has 14 amino acids. The V segment lost 4 bases and the J segment 2 bases; nucleotides outside the gene matches: 6. As DNA, the CDR3 is TGTGCCAGCAGCGATACTAGCGTTGCCTACGAGCAGTACTTC. This translates into CASSDTSVAYEQYF.

J is TRBJ2-7 and V is TRBV29-1; a possible D gene is TRBD2 (5 bases). Germline V gives CDR1 SQVTM, CDR2 ANQGSEA. Trimming removed 7 bases at V and 2 bases at J, with 15 bases between. The CDR3 runs to 13 residues. The CDR3 is CSAEVDIPYEQYF. The CDR3 DNA sequence: TGCAGCGCGGAGGTCGATATCCCCTACGAGCAGTACTTC.

The rearrangement joins TRBV3-1 (or the pseudogene TRBV3-2) to TRBJ2-7, with a weak D call TRBD1 (5 bases). V was clipped by 4 bases and J by 3 bases, with 13 bases between them. The germline gives CDR1 LGHDT, CDR2 YNNKEL (reference sequence). The length of the CDR3 is 14 residues. CDR3 sequence: CASSPPDSGYEQYF. The CDR3 nucleotides are TGTGCCAGCAGCCCACCTGACAGTGGCTACGAGCAGTACTTC.

The CDR3 DNA reads as TGTGCCAGCAGCCGTTGGACAGGACACTATGGCTACACCTTC. Translation gives CASSRWTGHYGYTF. J is TRBJ1-2 and V is TRBV5-4, with TRBD1 identical over 7 bases. This CDR3 is 14 amino acids long. The junction had 6 bases not matched to a gene; V was cut back by 4 bases and J by 3 bases. CDR1 is SGHNT and CDR2 is YYREEE in the germline V gene (reference sequence).

V is TRBV29-1 and J is TRBJ2-1; D is undetermined. The CDR3 is made up of 12 amino acids. Deletions cut 4 bases from V and 0 bases from J, with 4 bases between. Germline assignment: CDR1 SQVTM and CDR2 ANQGSEA. The CDR3 spells CSVATSYNEQFF. CDR3 sequence (DNA): TGCAGCGTTGCTACCTCCTACAATGAGCAGTTCTTC.

This chain joins TRBV28 and TRBJ2-7; D might be TRBD1 (9 bases). Trimming shortened V by 2 bases and J by 6 bases, and 29 bases separated the two germline ends. The V gene's germline CDR1 is MDHEN and CDR2 SYDVKM. CDR3 size: 19 residues. The CDR3 bases are TGTGCCAGCAGTTTAAAAGGGACAGGGAGGTTGCAGCGGGAGCGCGAGCAGTACTTC. Amino acid sequence: CASSLKGTGRLQREREQYF.

The V gene is TRBV5-6, the J gene TRBJ2-7, with 7 bases identical to TRBD1. Trimming at V came to 5 bases and at J to 2 bases, leaving 7 bases not matched to a gene. Germline V gene sequence: CDR1 SGHDT, CDR2 YYEEEE. CDR3 length: 14 residues. CDR3 sequence reads: CASRLRQGAYEQYF. The CDR3 DNA reads TGTGCCAGCAGATTGAGGCAGGGGGCCTACGAGCAGTACTTC.

This chain connects TRBV11-3 to TRBJ2-3; no clear D gene. V was clipped by 0 bases and J by 0 bases, with 7 bases between them. CDR3 length: 15 residues. Germline V gene sequence: CDR1 SGHNT, CDR2 YENEEA. CDR3 residues: CASSLDSLSTDTQYF. CDR3 sequence (DNA): TGTGCCAGCAGCTTAGATTCGCTGAGCACAGATACGCAGTATTTT.

V is TRBV6-1 and J is TRBJ1-1; D call uncertain. Trimming shortened V by 2 bases and J by 5 bases, and 3 bases separated the two germline ends. The germline V gene encodes CDR1 MNHNS and CDR2 SASEGT. The CDR3 loop spans 11 amino acids. CDR3 DNA sequence: TGTGCCAGCAGTGAACTTACTGAAGCTTTCTTT. Amino acids: CASSELTEAFF.

The rearrangement uses TRBV19 and TRBJ2-7; 9 bases are a match to TRBD1. Germline V gene lookup returns CDR1 LNHDA and CDR2 SQIVND (reference sequence). This CDR3 region has 15 residues. The V and J ends lost 10 bases and 2 bases, in that order; junction bases with no gene match: 12. Here the CDR3 DNA reads TGTGCCACCGTTCACACCGGGACAGGGACCTACGAGCAGTACTTC. This codes for CATVHTGTGTYEQYF.

V gene TRBV9 combines with J gene TRBJ1-2; perhaps TRBD1 as D (6 bases). Germline CDR1 reads SGDLS; CDR2 reads YYNGEE. CDR3 length equals 14 residues. With 0 bases removed from V and 8 bases from J, the gap between germline ends came to 14 bases. Here the CDR3 DNA reads TGTGCCAGCAGCGTAGGAGGGGGGACGTGGGGCTACACCTTC. Protein sequence: CASSVGGGTWGYTF.

In this sample, this clone turned up once. The chain uses TRBV7-8 and TRBJ1-3, with unresolved D. V dropped 1 base and J dropped 4 bases, with 5 bases sitting between them. CDR1 SGHVS and CDR2 FQNEAQ come from the germline V gene. The CDR3 is made up of 13 amino acids. The CDR3 reads CASSLVGGNTIYF. CDR3 nucleotide sequence: TGTGCCAGCAGCTTAGTGGGGGGAAACACCATATATTTT.

The V gene is TRBV5-1, the J gene TRBJ2-3, with 13 bases matching TRBD2. After removal of 6 bases from V and 4 bases from J, the junction contained 5 bases not matched to a gene. Germline assignment: CDR1 SGHRS and CDR2 YFSETQ. The CDR3 sequence is 15 residues long. CDR3 protein: CASTPLAGGPDTQYF. As DNA, the CDR3 is TGCGCCAGCACCCCACTAGCGGGAGGGCCAGATACGCAGTATTTT.

The CDR3 coding sequence is TGCGCCAGCAGCTTGGAGGACGCGGTCGGGGAGACCCAGTACTTC. Residues: CASSLEDAVGETQYF. V and J are TRBV5-1 and TRBJ2-5; the D is unclear. Germline CDR1 SGHRS, CDR2 YFSETQ. The ends were cut back, 0 bases at V and 5 bases at J, with 14 bases in the middle. The CDR3 consists of 15 residues.

The genes are TRBV5-1 and TRBJ1-1; TRBD1 aligns across 7 bases. With 0 bases clipped from V and 8 bases from J, the junction kept 13 bases outside the gene matches. The CDR3 is 16 residues long. Germline V gene sequence: CDR1 SGHRS, CDR2 YFSETQ. The CDR3 spells CASSLGTGGFLDEAFF. As DNA, the CDR3 is TGCGCCAGCAGCTTGGGGACAGGCGGATTTCTTGACGAAGCTTTCTTT.

The chain couples TRBV11-2 to TRBJ2-7, with D maybe TRBD1 (5 bases). The CDR3 runs 10 residues. Trimming cost V 7 bases and J 7 bases, with 8 bases left between them. Germline lookup yields CDR1 SGHAT and CDR2 FQNNGV. The CDR3 sequence is CASKGREQYF. The DNA for the CDR3 is TGTGCCAGCAAGGGGCGGGAGCAGTACTTC.

The chain carries TRBV5-1 and TRBJ2-7; maybe TRBD2 (6 bases). Germline V CDR1 and CDR2: SGHRS, YFSETQ. V was trimmed by 0 bases and J by 7 bases, leaving 14 bases between them. The CDR3 is 14 residues long. The CDR3 loop is CASSLEGPAGEQYF. CDR3 DNA: TGCGCCAGCAGCTTGGAGGGACCCGCGGGGGAGCAGTACTTC.